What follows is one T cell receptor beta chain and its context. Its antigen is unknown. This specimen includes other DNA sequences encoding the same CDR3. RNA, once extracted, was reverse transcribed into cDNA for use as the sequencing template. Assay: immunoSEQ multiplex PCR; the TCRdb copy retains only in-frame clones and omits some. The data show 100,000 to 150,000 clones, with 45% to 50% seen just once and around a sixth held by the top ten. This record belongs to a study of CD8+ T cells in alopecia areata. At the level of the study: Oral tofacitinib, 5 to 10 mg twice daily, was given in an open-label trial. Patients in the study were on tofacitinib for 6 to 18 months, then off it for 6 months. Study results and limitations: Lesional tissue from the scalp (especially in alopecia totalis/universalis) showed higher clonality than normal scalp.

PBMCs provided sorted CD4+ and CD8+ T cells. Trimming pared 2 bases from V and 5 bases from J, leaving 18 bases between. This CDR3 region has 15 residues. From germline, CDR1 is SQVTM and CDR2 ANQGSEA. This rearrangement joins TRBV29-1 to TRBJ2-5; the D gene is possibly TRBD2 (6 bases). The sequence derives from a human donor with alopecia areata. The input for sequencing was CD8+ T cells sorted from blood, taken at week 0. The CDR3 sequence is CSVESSAAGVETQYF. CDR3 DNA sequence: TGCAGCGTTGAATCCTCGGCAGCGGGCGTGGAGACCCAGTACTTC.